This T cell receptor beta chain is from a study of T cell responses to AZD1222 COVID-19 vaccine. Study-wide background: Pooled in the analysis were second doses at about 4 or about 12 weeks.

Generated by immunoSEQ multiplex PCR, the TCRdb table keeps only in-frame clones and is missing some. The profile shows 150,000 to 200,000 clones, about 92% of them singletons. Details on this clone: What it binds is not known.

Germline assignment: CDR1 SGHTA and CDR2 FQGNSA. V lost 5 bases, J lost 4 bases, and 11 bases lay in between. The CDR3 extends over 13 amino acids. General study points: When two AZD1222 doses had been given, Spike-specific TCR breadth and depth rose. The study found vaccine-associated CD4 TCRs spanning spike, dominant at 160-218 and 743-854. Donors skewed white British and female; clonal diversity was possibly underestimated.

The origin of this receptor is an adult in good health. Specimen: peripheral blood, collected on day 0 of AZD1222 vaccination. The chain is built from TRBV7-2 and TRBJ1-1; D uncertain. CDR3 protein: CASSEGSITEAFF. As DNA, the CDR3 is TGTGCCAGCAGCGAAGGGTCTATCACTGAAGCTTTCTTT. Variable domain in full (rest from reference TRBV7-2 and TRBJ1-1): GAGVSQSPSNKVTEKGKDVELRCDPISGHTALYWYRQSLGQGLEFLIYFQGNSAPDKSGLPSDRFSAERTGGSVSTLTIQRTQQEDSAVYLCASSEGSITEAFFGQGTRLTVV.